These T cell receptor beta chains were read from a single sample in a study of breast tumors, draining lymph nodes, adjacent tissues. Using its own MiXCR run on the multiplex PCR reads, TCRdb lists one record per CDR3 protein. The top ten clones hold roughly 2% of a sample with around 130,000 distinct CDR3 sequences, around 20% of them seen once. Sequenced sample: axillary lymph node tissue. All receptors derive from a female donor with breast cancer. Some clones in this sample may be carry-over from other donors' samples. CDR3s leave out the opening cysteine and the closing phenylalanine or tryptophan.

TRBV7-6	TRBJ2-1	ASSLGAGRPYNEQF
TRBV20-1	TRBJ2-5	SARETLGFQETQY
TRBV19	TRBJ1-5	ASSMPLQSAQH
TRBV9	TRBJ2-7	ASSKGQGSSEQY
TRBV18	TRBJ2-1	ASSPGNYNEQF
TRBV19	TRBJ1-2	ASSTGPNNYGYT
TRBV6-2/TRBV6-3	TRBJ1-6	ASSYDRNRAPLH
TRBV6-5	TRBJ2-1	ASSWSGQSSYNEQF
TRBV7-9	TRBJ2-7	ASSPVGGEVGEQY
TRBV18	TRBJ2-7	ASSPRTKYEQY
TRBV28	TRBJ2-1	ASSLQTSGSNEQF
TRBV11-3	TRBJ2-1	ASSVGPRGYNEQF
TRBV20-1	TRBJ2-3	SARNLTGRDTQY
TRBV5-1	TRBJ2-1	ASSRLAGVNEQF
TRBV10-3	TRBJ2-3	AISDSGRGDTQY